A single sample gave rise to the 18 T cell receptor beta chains below, sequenced in a study of blood T cell repertoires in COVID-19 (dated by TCRdb to 2019 to 2021). Library preparation employed the immunoSEQ multiplex PCR assay. This immuneACCESS table, as held by TCRdb, lists in-frame sequences with V and J called but not all clones. Of the missing ones, under half trace to an unresolved V gene in checked studies; the others have no known cause. Counted in this sample were about 400,000 clones; nearly 90% of them appeared once. Clones ranked in the top ten supply around 2% of the sample. What was sequenced was PBMCs or T cells enriched from blood (not recorded which). The receptors were sampled from a woman aged 40 to 50 with acute COVID-19.

The CDR3 sequence is CASSLGALSSYEQYF. The CDR3 bases are TGTGCCAGCAGCTTAGGGGCCTTAAGCTCCTACGAGCAGTACTTC. V usage is TRBV7-2 and J usage is TRBJ2-7; D gene uncertain. This CDR3 comprises 15 residues. V was shortened by 1 base and J by 0 bases, with 10 bases between the two germline ends. Germline CDR1 and CDR2: SGHTA and FQGNSA.

This clone came up once. This rearrangement joins TRBV18 to TRBJ1-4; D gene uncertain. The CDR3 sequence is 15 residues long. Germline CDR1 KGHSH, CDR2 LQKENI. Trimming left V 0 bases short and J 10 bases short, with 15 bases between. The chain's CDR3 is CASSPPSDRGGKLFF. In nucleotides, the CDR3 is TGTGCCAGCTCACCACCTTCCGACCGGGGAGGAAAACTGTTTTTT.

The V and J genes are TRBV7-2 and TRBJ2-7; TRBD2 matches 14 bases. Germline values: CDR1 SGHTA, CDR2 FQGNSA. There are 14 residues in the CDR3. Germline trimming cut 5 bases from V and 12 bases from J; bases unmatched to any gene: 9. The DNA for the CDR3 is TGTGCCAGCAGCCTGGGACTAGCGGGGGCCCATCCGTACTTC. It codes for CASSLGLAGAHPYF.

The V gene is TRBV7-9, the J gene TRBJ2-5; tentative D call: TRBD1 (6 bases). This CDR3 contains 16 residues. Germline loops: CDR1 SEHNR, CDR2 FQNEAQ (reference sequence). The V end was cut by 5 bases, the J end by 6 bases, with 22 bases between. CDR3 loop: CASSPPGTRGVKTQYF. DNA of the CDR3: TGTGCCAGCAGCCCCCCCGGGACACGGGGTGTGAAGACCCAGTACTTC.

The V call is TRBV6-5, the J call TRBJ1-6; D may be TRBD1 (6 bases). Germline V gene lookup returns CDR1 MNHEY and CDR2 SVGAGI. This CDR3 is 16 amino acids long. The V gene lost 0 bases and the J gene lost 6 bases, with 12 bases spanning the gap. In DNA, the CDR3 is TGTGCCAGCAGTTACTCATCCGACAGGTTTAATTCACCCCTCCACTTT. It is translated as CASSYSSDRFNSPLHF.

CDR3 sequence: CASSKTKTTDEKLFF. DNA for the CDR3: TGTGCCAGCAGCAAAACAAAGACAACGGATGAAAAACTGTTTTTT. V gene TRBV21-1 combines with J gene TRBJ1-4; no check of the table's D call, TRBD1, against the DNA was made. TRBV21-1 is a listed pseudogene. The CDR3 totals 15 residues.

The rearrangement joins TRBV19 to TRBJ1-1; 10 bases line up with TRBD1. CDR1 and CDR2 from the germline V gene are LNHDA and SQIVND (reference sequence). This CDR3 region has 15 residues. Trimming at V came to 11 bases and at J to 2 bases, leaving 11 bases not matched to a gene. The CDR3: CASERRQGANTEAFF. The CDR3 DNA follows: TGTGCCTCAGAAAGGCGACAGGGGGCCAACACTGAAGCTTTCTTT.

The V gene is TRBV15, the J gene TRBJ1-1; a weak D match, TRBD1 (5 bases). V lost 6 bases to trimming and J lost 1 base, with 9 bases between them. The CDR3 extends over 13 amino acids. In germline, CDR1 is LNHNV, CDR2 YYDKDF (reference sequence). The CDR3 protein is CATSGAANTEAFF. The CDR3 DNA sequence: TGTGCCACCAGTGGGGCGGCGAACACTGAAGCTTTCTTT.

A word on this clone: Other DNA sequences within the sample encode an identical CDR3. The V and J genes are TRBV5-6 and TRBJ1-5; D uncertain. The germline CDR1 and CDR2 sequences are SGHDT and YYEEEE. The CDR3 length is 13 residues. V was pared by 0 bases and J by 5 bases, with 6 bases between. The CDR3 reads CASSLAGYQPQHF. The CDR3, as DNA: TGTGCCAGCAGCTTGGCGGGATATCAGCCCCAGCATTTT.

This chain joins TRBV19 and TRBJ1-1; TRBD1 might be the D (6 bases). With 7 bases removed from V and 0 bases from J, the gap between germline ends came to 15 bases. In germline, CDR1 is LNHDA, CDR2 SQIVND (reference sequence). The CDR3 is 15 residues long. The chain's CDR3 is CASTVFGGVNTEAFF. The CDR3 nucleotides read TGTGCCAGTACCGTATTTGGGGGCGTGAACACTGAAGCTTTCTTT.

V and J are TRBV10-3 and TRBJ1-1, with D hard to call. Germline assignment: CDR1 ENHRY and CDR2 SYGVKD. Trimming took 0 bases from V and 8 from J, leaving 4 bases between them. The CDR3 totals 11 residues. The CDR3 here is CAISESQEAFF. In DNA form, the CDR3 reads TGTGCCATCAGTGAGTCACAGGAAGCTTTCTTT.

The J gene is TRBJ2-5, the V gene TRBV25-1; TRBD2 might be the D (6 bases). Germline V lookup: CDR1 MGHDK, CDR2 SYGVNS. This CDR3 comprises 14 residues. The ends were cut back, 6 bases at V and 6 bases at J, with 17 bases in the middle. In DNA, the CDR3 is TGTGCCAGCAGCCCACCGGAGGGTTGGCAGACCCAGTACTTC. Protein sequence: CASSPPEGWQTQYF. Variable domain in full (rest from reference TRBV25-1 and TRBJ2-5): EADIYQTPRYLVIGTGKKITLECSQTMGHDKMYWYQQDPGMELHLIHYSYGVNSTEKGDLSSESTVSRIRTEHFPLTLESARPSHTSQYLCASSPPEGWQTQYFGPGTRLLVL.

The V call is TRBV5-1, the J call TRBJ1-4; a weak D match, TRBD1 (6 bases). With 0 bases removed from V and 4 bases from J, the gap between germline ends came to 16 bases. The CDR3 covers 17 residues. The germline V gene has CDR1 SGHRS and CDR2 YFSETQ. For the CDR3, the DNA is TGCGCCAGCAGCTTGGTTGGGACACCGAATATTAATGAAAAACTGTTTTTT. It yields the protein CASSLVGTPNINEKLFF. Complete variable domain (other parts from reference TRBV5-1 and TRBJ1-4): KAGVTQTPRYLIKTRGQQVTLSCSPISGHRSVSWYQQTPGQGLQFLFEYFSETQRNKGNFPGRFSGRQFSNSRSEMNVSTLELGDSALYLCASSLVGTPNINEKLFFGSGTQLSVL.

The chain has TRBV10-3 and TRBJ1-1; the D is unclear. The CDR3 runs 12 residues. Looked up from germline, CDR1 is ENHRY and CDR2 is SYGVKD. V was shortened by 3 bases and J by 5 bases, with 7 bases between the two germline ends. This CDR3 reads CAISDTRTEAFF. CDR3 in DNA: TGTGCCATCAGTGATACTAGAACTGAAGCTTTCTTT.

This chain links TRBV7-2 with TRBJ2-3; TRBD1 matches 10 bases. This CDR3 spans 15 amino acids. The J segment lost 6 bases and the V segment lost 4 bases, leaving 7 bases of the junction unmatched. Germline V gene lookup returns CDR1 SGHTA and CDR2 FQGNSA. CDR3 DNA: TGTGCCAGCAGCTCCGGACAGGGGGAAGGTGATACGCAGTATTTT. Translated: CASSSGQGEGDTQYF.

For this clone: Other DNA sequences in this sample translate to the same CDR3. V and J are TRBV11-3 and TRBJ1-1, with D possibly being TRBD1 (5 bases). Trimming stripped 5 bases from V and 1 base from J, with 8 bases between. The length of the CDR3 is 13 residues. Looked up from germline, CDR1 is SGHNT and CDR2 is YENEEA. The CDR3 loop reads CASSAGRNTEAFF. The CDR3 region has the DNA TGTGCCAGCAGCGCGGGACGGAACACTGAAGCTTTCTTT. Using reference TRBV11-3 and TRBJ1-1 for the parts outside the CDR3, the full variable domain is EAGVVQSPRYKIIEKKQPVAFWCNPISGHNTLYWYLQNLGQGPELLIRYENEEAVDDSQLPKDRFSAERLKGVDSTLKIQPAELGDSAVYLCASSAGRNTEAFFGQGTRLTVV.

In the case of this clone: The same CDR3 also results from other DNA sequences found in this sample. The V call is TRBV12-3 or TRBV12-4, the J call TRBJ2-5; the D gene is possibly TRBD1 (6 bases). The CDR3 totals 12 residues. The V end lost 2 bases, the J end lost 6 bases, and 7 bases lay between the germline ends. The CDR3 region is CASSLQGKTQYF. For the CDR3, the DNA is TGTGCCAGCAGTTTACAGGGGAAGACCCAGTACTTC.

The count of this clone is one. This chain connects TRBV5-6 to TRBJ1-1, with D hard to call. Germline V CDR1 and CDR2: SGHDT, YYEEEE. V was shortened by 5 bases and J by 5 bases, with 10 bases between the two germline ends. This CDR3 contains 12 residues. DNA for the CDR3: TGTGCCAGCAGTCTTCCGAGTACTGAAGCTTTCTTT. Translated, it gives CASSLPSTEAFF.